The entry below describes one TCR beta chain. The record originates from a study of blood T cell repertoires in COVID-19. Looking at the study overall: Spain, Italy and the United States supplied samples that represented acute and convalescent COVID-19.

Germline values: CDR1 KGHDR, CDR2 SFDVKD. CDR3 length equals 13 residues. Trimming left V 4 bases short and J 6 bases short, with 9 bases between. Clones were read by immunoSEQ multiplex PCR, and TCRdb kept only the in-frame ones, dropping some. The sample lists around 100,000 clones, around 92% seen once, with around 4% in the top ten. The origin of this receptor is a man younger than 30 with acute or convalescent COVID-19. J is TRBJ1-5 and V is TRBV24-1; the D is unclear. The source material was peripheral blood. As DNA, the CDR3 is TGTGCCACCAGTGACCACTCTAGTCAGCCCCAGCATTTT. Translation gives CATSDHSSQPQHF.